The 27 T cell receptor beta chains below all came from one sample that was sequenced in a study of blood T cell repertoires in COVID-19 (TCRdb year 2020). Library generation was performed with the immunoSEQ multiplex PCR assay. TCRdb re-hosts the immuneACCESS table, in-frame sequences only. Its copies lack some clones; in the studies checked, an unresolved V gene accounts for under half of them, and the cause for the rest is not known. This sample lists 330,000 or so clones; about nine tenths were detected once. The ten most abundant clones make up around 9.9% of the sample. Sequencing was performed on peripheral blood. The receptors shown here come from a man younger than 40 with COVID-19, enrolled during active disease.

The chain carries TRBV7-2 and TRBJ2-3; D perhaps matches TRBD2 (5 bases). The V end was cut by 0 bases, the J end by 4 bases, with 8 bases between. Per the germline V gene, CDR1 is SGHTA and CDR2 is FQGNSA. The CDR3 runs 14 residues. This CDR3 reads CASSLAVGADTQYF. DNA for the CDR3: TGTGCCAGCAGCTTAGCGGTCGGGGCAGATACGCAGTATTTT.

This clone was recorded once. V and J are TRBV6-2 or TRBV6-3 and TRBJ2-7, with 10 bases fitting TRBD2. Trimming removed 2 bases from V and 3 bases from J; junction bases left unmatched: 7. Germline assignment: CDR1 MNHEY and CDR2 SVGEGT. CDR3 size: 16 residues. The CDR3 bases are TGTGCCAGCAGTTACGAACTAGCGGGAACGGACTACGAGCAGTACTTC. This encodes CASSYELAGTDYEQYF.

In DNA form, the CDR3 reads TGTGCCAGCAGTCCTGGGACAGGGGGCGAAGCTTTCTTT. Its protein product is CASSPGTGGEAFF. The chain uses TRBV27 and TRBJ1-1; 12 nucleotides match TRBD1. The CDR3 extends over 13 amino acids. Germline V gives CDR1 MNHEY, CDR2 SMNVEV (reference sequence). Trimming at V came to 5 bases and at J to 8 bases, leaving 3 bases not matched to a gene.

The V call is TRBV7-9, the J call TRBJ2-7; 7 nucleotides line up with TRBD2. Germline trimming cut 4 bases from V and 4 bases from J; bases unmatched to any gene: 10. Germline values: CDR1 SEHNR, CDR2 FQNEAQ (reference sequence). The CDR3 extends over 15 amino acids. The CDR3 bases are TGTGCCAGCAGCTCCTCACAGACTAGCAGATACGAGCAGTACTTC. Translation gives CASSSSQTSRYEQYF.

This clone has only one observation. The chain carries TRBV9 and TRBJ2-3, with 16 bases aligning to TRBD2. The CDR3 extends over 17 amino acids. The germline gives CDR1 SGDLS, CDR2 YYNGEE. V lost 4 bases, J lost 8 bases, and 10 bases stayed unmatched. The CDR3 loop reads CASSLGTSGRAAGTQYF. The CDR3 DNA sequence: TGTGCCAGCAGCTTAGGGACTAGCGGGAGGGCGGCTGGTACGCAGTATTTT.

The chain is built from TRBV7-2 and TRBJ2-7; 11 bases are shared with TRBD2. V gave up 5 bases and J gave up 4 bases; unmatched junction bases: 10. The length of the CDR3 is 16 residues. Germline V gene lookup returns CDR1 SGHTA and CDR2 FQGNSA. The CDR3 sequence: CASSPRLAGPRYEQYF. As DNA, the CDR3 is TGTGCCAGCAGCCCGAGACTAGCGGGGCCACGGTACGAGCAGTACTTC.

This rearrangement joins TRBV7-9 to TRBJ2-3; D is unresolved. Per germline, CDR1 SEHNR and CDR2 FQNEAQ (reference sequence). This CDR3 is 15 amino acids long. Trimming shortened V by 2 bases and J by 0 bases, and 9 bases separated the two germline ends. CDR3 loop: CASSLPPSSTDTQYF. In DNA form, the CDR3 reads TGTGCCAGCAGCTTACCTCCCTCTAGCACAGATACGCAGTATTTT.

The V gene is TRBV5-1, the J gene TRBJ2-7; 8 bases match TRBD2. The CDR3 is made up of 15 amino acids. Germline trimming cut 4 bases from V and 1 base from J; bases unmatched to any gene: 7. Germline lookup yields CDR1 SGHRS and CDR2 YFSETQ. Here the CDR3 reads CASSPAGTSSYEQYF. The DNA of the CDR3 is TGCGCCAGCAGCCCCGCCGGGACTAGTTCCTACGAGCAGTACTTC.

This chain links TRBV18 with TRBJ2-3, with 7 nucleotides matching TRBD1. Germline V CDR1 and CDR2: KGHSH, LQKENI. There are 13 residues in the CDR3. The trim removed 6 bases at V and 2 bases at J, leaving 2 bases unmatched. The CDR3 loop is CASSEGATDTQYF. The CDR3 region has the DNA TGTGCCAGCTCCGAGGGGGCCACAGATACGCAGTATTTT.

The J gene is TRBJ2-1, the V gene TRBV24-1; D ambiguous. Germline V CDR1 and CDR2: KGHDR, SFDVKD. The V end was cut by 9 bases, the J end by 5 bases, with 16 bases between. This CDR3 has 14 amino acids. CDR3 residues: CATAAPRSNNEQFF. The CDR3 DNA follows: TGTGCCACCGCAGCCCCCAGGTCGAACAATGAGCAGTTCTTC.

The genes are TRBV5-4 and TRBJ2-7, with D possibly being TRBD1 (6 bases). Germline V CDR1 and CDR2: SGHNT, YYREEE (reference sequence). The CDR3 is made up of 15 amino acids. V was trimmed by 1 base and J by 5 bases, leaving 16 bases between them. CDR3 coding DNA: TGTGCCAGCAGCTTGAGGTCAGGGGATTGGAACGAGCAGTACTTC. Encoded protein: CASSLRSGDWNEQYF.

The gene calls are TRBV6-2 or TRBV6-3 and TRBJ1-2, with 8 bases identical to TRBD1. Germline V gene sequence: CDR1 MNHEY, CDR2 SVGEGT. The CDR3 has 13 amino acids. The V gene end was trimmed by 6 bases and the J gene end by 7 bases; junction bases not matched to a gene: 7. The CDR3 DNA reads TGTGCCAGCAGCGAACCCGACAGGGGTGGCTACACCTTC. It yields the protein CASSEPDRGGYTF.

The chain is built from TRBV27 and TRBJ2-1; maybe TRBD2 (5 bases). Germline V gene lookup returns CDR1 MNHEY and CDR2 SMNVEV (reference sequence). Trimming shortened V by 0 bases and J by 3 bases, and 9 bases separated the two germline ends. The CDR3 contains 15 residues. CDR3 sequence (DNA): TGTGCCAGCAGTTTATCGCGCGGGCTCTACAATGAGCAGTTCTTC. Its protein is CASSLSRGLYNEQFF.

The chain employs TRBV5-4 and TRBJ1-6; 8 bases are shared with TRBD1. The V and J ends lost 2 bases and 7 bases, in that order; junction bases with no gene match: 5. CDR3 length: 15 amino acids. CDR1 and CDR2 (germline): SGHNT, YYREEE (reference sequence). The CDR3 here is CASSFGQGSNSPLHF. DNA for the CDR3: TGTGCCAGCAGCTTTGGACAGGGAAGCAATTCACCCCTCCACTTT.

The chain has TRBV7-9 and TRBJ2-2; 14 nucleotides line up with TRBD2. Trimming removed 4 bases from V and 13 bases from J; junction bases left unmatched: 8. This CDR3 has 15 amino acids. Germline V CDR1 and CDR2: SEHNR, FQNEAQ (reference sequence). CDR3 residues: CASSSSGTSGGPLFF. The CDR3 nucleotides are TGTGCCAGCAGCTCCTCCGGGACTAGCGGGGGTCCGCTGTTTTTT.

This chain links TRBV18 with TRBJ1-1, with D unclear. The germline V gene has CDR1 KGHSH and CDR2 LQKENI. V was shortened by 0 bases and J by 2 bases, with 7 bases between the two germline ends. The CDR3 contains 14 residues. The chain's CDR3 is CASSPPPGNTEAFF. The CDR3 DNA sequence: TGTGCCAGCTCACCACCGCCAGGTAACACTGAAGCTTTCTTT.

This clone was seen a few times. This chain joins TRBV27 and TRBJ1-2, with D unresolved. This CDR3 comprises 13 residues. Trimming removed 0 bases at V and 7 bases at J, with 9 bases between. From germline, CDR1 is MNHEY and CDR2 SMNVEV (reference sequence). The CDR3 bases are TGTGCCAGCAGTTTATCTTTGGCCGCTGGCTACACCTTC. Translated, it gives CASSLSLAAGYTF.

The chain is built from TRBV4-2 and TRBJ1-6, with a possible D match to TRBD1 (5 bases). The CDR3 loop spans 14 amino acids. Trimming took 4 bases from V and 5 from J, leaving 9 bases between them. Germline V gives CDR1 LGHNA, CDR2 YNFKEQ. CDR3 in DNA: TGTGCCAGCAGCCGACAGCCCGATAATTCACCCCTCCACTTT. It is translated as CASSRQPDNSPLHF.

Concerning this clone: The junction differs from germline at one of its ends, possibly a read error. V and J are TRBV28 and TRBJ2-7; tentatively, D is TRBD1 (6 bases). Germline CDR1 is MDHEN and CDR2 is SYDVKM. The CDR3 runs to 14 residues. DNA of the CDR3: TGTGCCAGCAGTTTCGATGGACAGCGTTTTGCAAGTGACTTC. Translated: CASSFDGQRFASDF.

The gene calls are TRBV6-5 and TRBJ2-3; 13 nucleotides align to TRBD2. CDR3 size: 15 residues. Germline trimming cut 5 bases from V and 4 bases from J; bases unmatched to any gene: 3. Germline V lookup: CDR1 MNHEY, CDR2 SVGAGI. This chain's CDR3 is CASSPTSGGADTQYF. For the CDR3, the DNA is TGTGCCAGCAGTCCCACTAGCGGGGGGGCAGATACGCAGTATTTT.

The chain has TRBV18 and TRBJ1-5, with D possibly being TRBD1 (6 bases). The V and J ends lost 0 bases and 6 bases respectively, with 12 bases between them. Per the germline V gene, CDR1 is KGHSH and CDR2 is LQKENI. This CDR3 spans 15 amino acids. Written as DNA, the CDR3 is TGTGCCAGCTCACCACCGACAGGTACGGGTCAGCCCCAGCATTTT. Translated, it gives CASSPPTGTGQPQHF.

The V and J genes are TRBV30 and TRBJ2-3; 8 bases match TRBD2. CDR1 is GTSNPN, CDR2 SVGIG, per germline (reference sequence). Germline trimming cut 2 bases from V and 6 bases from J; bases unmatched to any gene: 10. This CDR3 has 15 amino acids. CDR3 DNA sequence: TGTGCCTGGAGTCCTACAGCGGGAGATCCGGATACGCAGTATTTT. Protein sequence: CAWSPTAGDPDTQYF.

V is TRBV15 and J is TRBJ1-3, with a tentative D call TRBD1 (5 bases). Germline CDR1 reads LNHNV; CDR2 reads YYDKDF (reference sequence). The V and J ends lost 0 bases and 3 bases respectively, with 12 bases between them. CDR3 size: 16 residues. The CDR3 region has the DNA TGTGCCACCAGCAGAGATGGTCGGACACTTGGAAACACCATATATTTT. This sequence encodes CATSRDGRTLGNTIYF.

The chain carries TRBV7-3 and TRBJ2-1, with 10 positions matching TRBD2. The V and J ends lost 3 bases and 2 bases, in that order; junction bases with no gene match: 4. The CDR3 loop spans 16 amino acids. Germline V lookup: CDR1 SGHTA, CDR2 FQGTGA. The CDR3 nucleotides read TGTGCCAGCAGCTTCTGGAGCGGGGGGGCCTACAATGAGCAGTTCTTC. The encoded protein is CASSFWSGGAYNEQFF.

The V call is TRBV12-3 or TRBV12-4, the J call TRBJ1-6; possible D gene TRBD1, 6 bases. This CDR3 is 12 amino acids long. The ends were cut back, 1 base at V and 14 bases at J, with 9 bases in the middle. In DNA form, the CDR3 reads TGTGCCAGCAGTTTAGTAAGGGGGTCCCTCCACTTT. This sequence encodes CASSLVRGSLHF.

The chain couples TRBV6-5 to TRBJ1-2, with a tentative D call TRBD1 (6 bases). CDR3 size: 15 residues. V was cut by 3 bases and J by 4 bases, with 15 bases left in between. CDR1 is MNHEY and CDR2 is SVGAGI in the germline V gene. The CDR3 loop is CASSYSLGGGYGYTF. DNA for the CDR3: TGTGCCAGCAGTTATAGCCTGGGAGGGGGCTATGGCTACACCTTC.

This CDR3 is CASTMVGLAGGRNNEQFF. CDR3 coding DNA: TGTGCCAGTACCATGGTGGGACTAGCGGGGGGTCGTAACAATGAGCAGTTCTTC. This rearrangement joins TRBV19 to TRBJ2-1; 15 bases map to TRBD2. CDR1 and CDR2 from the germline V gene are LNHDA and SQIVND (reference sequence). Trimming cost V 7 bases and J 5 bases; bases outside gene matches: 12. The CDR3 extends over 18 amino acids.